The 26 T cell receptor beta chains given below trace back to one sample, sequenced in a study of shared clonotypes between healthy human individuals. Profiling relied on immunoSEQ multiplex PCR, and the TCRdb table lists in-frame clones only, not all of them. The sample has more than 550,000 clones, 55% to 80% seen once. The sample comprised memory CD4+ T cells sorted from blood. Subset in this sample: CD45RA-negative fraction. The source of these receptors is a woman in her 30s in good health.

The gene calls are TRBV5-6 and TRBJ2-1, with a tentative D call TRBD1 (5 bases). Per the germline V gene, CDR1 is SGHDT and CDR2 is YYEEEE. Deletions cut 0 bases from V and 2 bases from J, with 9 bases between. The CDR3 spans 15 residues. Here the CDR3 DNA reads TGTGCCAGCAGCTTGGAGGGCAGGGCCTACAATGAGCAGTTCTTC. This sequence encodes CASSLEGRAYNEQFF.

The V gene is TRBV7-9, the J gene TRBJ2-7; 9 bases agree with TRBD1. The CDR3 is 14 amino acids. Germline V gene data show CDR1 as SEHNR and CDR2 as FQNEAQ (reference sequence). V lost 11 bases, J lost 2 bases, and 10 bases stayed unmatched. In nucleotides, the CDR3 is TGTGCCTGCACCGGGACAGGGAACGCCTACGAGCAGTACTTC. Protein product: CACTGTGNAYEQYF.

The V call is TRBV6-1, the J call TRBJ1-2; D unresolved. Trimming left V 5 bases short and J 0 bases short, with 10 bases between. The CDR3 sequence is 14 residues long. Germline loops: CDR1 MNHNS, CDR2 SASEGT. The CDR3 sequence: CASSQQTTNYGYTF. The DNA for the CDR3 is TGTGCCAGCAGTCAACAGACGACTAACTATGGCTACACCTTC.

This clone showed up many times. V usage is TRBV28 and J usage is TRBJ1-2; TRBD1 matches at 7 bases. V lost 6 bases to trimming and J lost 8 bases; unmatched junction nucleotides: 15. This CDR3 contains 15 residues. Germline V gene sequence: CDR1 MDHEN, CDR2 SYDVKM. In nucleotides, the CDR3 is TGTGCCAGCAGACCCGGACAGGAGGAGACTTTGGGCTACACCTTC. Its protein is CASRPGQEETLGYTF.

This clone was counted once. This chain connects TRBV19 to TRBJ2-1, with TRBD1 matching over 7 bases. This CDR3 is 15 amino acids long. Germline lookup yields CDR1 LNHDA and CDR2 SQIVND (reference sequence). Germline trimming cut 3 bases from V and 8 bases from J; bases unmatched to any gene: 10. In nucleotides, the CDR3 is TGTGCCAGTAGTATTCAAGGGGGCGTTGGCCATGAGCAGTTCTTC. It translates to CASSIQGGVGHEQFF.

V gene TRBV10-1 combines with J gene TRBJ1-2, with a weak D call TRBD1 (5 bases). The germline V and J ends were trimmed by 6 bases and 6 bases, with 14 bases remaining between them. The CDR3 is 13 residues long. Germline CDR1 WNHNN, CDR2 SYGVQD (reference sequence). The DNA of the CDR3 is TGCGCCAGCAGCCCCCGTAGAGGGGATGGCTACACCTTC. Residues: CASSPRRGDGYTF.

J is TRBJ1-1 and V is TRBV7-2; a possible D gene is TRBD1 (6 bases). Germline CDR1 SGHTA, CDR2 FQGNSA. V shed 4 bases and J shed 7 bases, with 25 bases lying between them. There are 17 residues in the CDR3. The CDR3 protein is CASSSILAVTGGFEAFF. The CDR3 DNA reads as TGTGCCAGCAGCTCCATACTAGCCGTGACAGGAGGGTTTGAAGCTTTCTTT.

The rearrangement links TRBV15 to TRBJ2-7; 8 nucleotides align to TRBD1. Germline lookup yields CDR1 LNHNV and CDR2 YYDKDF (reference sequence). The CDR3 loop spans 16 amino acids. V lost 0 bases and J lost 3; bases outside the gene matches: 7. The CDR3 DNA sequence: TGTGCCACCAGCAGAGACAGGGGGCCTAGGAACTACGAGCAGTACTTC. Translation: CATSRDRGPRNYEQYF.

This clone occurred a few times. The chain's CDR3 is CASRQNRGWTEAFF. For the CDR3, the DNA is TGTGCCAGCAGACAGAACAGGGGTTGGACTGAAGCTTTCTTT. The chain employs TRBV6-5 and TRBJ1-1; 7 bases match TRBD1. The CDR3 contains 14 residues. J was trimmed by 5 bases and V by 6 bases; bases with no gene match: 9. Germline loops: CDR1 MNHEY, CDR2 SVGAGI.

The table lists this clone with many counts. V and J are TRBV7-6 and TRBJ2-7; D uncertain. CDR3 length equals 15 residues. V was cut by 2 bases and J by 5 bases, with 16 bases left in between. CDR1 is SGHVS and CDR2 is FNYEAQ in the germline V gene. CDR3 coding DNA: TGTGCCAGCAGCTTATCCGGTCTAGGCGGCCACGAGCAGTACTTC. This sequence encodes CASSLSGLGGHEQYF. The variable domain in full, with the rest retrieved from reference TRBV7-6 and TRBJ2-7, is GAGVSQSPRYKVTKRGQDVALRCDPISGHVSLYWYRQALGQGPEFLTYFNYEAQQDKSGLPNDRFSAERPEGSISTLTIQRTEQRDSAMYRCASSLSGLGGHEQYFGPGTRLTVT.

This chain connects TRBV6-1 to TRBJ1-6; D unclear. Trimming left V 5 bases short and J 5 bases short, with 13 bases between. The CDR3 runs 15 residues. CDR1 is MNHNS and CDR2 is SASEGT in the germline V gene. This chain's CDR3 is CASSSLTVDNSPLHF. The CDR3 DNA reads as TGTGCCAGCAGTTCTCTGACTGTGGATAATTCACCCCTCCACTTT.

The chain has TRBV5-1 and TRBJ1-2, with TRBD1 as a possible D gene (5 bases). The length of the CDR3 is 15 residues. From germline, CDR1 is SGHRS and CDR2 YFSETQ. V was clipped by 4 bases and J by 4 bases, with 17 bases between them. CDR3 bases: TGCGCCAGCAGCCGGATGGTGGGGCAGGGCTATGGCTACACCTTC. Its translation is CASSRMVGQGYGYTF.

V gene TRBV28 combines with J gene TRBJ2-7; tentative D call: TRBD1 (6 bases). The CDR3 contains 15 residues. Deletions cut 0 bases from V and 6 bases from J, with 15 bases between. Germline values: CDR1 MDHEN, CDR2 SYDVKM. The CDR3 DNA follows: TGTGCCAGCAGTTTATGGGGGGCGGCTATAGGCGAGCAGTACTTC. Its protein product is CASSLWGAAIGEQYF.

This chain connects TRBV28 to TRBJ2-7; 9 bases line up with TRBD2. This CDR3 spans 15 amino acids. With 5 bases clipped from V and 2 bases from J, the junction kept 7 bases outside the gene matches. Germline V gene data show CDR1 as MDHEN and CDR2 as SYDVKM. CDR3 DNA: TGTGCCAGCAGTCTCTTTGTAGCGGGAGCCTACGAGCAGTACTTC. This encodes CASSLFVAGAYEQYF.

V usage is TRBV7-9 and J usage is TRBJ1-4, with TRBD1 as a possible D gene (6 bases). The V and J ends lost 5 bases and 7 bases respectively, with 14 bases between them. The CDR3 spans 14 residues. Germline CDR1 is SEHNR and CDR2 is FQNEAQ (reference sequence). The CDR3 is CASSRGSTGEKLFF. As DNA, the CDR3 is TGTGCCAGCAGCAGGGGGAGTACCGGTGAAAAACTGTTTTTT.

This chain connects TRBV5-1 to TRBJ2-4, with a possible D match to TRBD2 (5 bases). The CDR3 runs 14 residues. The germline CDR1 and CDR2 sequences are SGHRS and YFSETQ. The germline V and J ends were trimmed by 0 bases and 4 bases, with 8 bases remaining between them. CDR3 nucleotide sequence: TGCGCCAGCAGCTTGGTTAGCGCGAAAAACATTCAGTACTTC. As protein: CASSLVSAKNIQYF.

The J gene is TRBJ2-7, the V gene TRBV2, with D perhaps TRBD1 or TRBD2 (5 bases each). Per the germline V gene, CDR1 is SNHLY and CDR2 is FYNNEI. V was cut by 3 bases and J by 5 bases, with 23 bases left in between. The CDR3 consists of 17 residues. The chain's CDR3 is CASSDLPGRISKDEQYF. CDR3 nucleotides: TGTGCCAGCAGTGACCTGCCGGGGCGAATCTCGAAGGACGAGCAGTACTTC. The variable domain in full, completed from reference TRBV2 and TRBJ2-7, reads EPEVTQTPSHQVTQMGQEVILRCVPISNHLYFYWYRQILGQKVEFLVSFYNNEISEKSEIFDDQFSVERPDGSNFTLKIRSTKLEDSAMYFCASSDLPGRISKDEQYFGPGTRLTVT.

This chain links TRBV30 with TRBJ2-7; possibly TRBD1 for D (5 bases). Trimming stripped 3 bases from V and 6 bases from J, with 18 bases between. The CDR3 covers 14 residues. The germline CDR1 and CDR2 sequences are GTSNPN and SVGIG (reference sequence). CDR3 in DNA: TGTGCCTGGAGGCAGGGTCCAGGGCCCCTCGAGCAGTACTTC. Protein: CAWRQGPGPLEQYF.

As to this clone: A read error may explain this, as a much larger clone is one base away. J is TRBJ1-2 and V is TRBV6-5; 7 bases line up with TRBD1. The CDR3 length is 15 residues. CDR1 and CDR2 (germline): MNHEY, SVGAGI. The J segment lost 1 base and the V segment lost 6 bases, leaving 8 bases of the junction unmatched. Written as DNA, the CDR3 is TGTGCCAGCAGCCGGACAGGCCTCAATAACTATGGCTACACCTTC. Amino acid sequence: CASSRTGLNNYGYTF.

V and J are TRBV5-1 and TRBJ2-7; 12 nucleotides line up with TRBD2. Germline CDR1 SGHRS, CDR2 YFSETQ. V lost 4 bases to trimming and J lost 4 bases; unmatched junction nucleotides: 9. The CDR3 is 16 residues long. The CDR3 DNA reads TGCGCCAGCAGCCCGACTAGCGGGAGCTTATATTACGAGCAGTACTTC. As protein: CASSPTSGSLYYEQYF.

This clone was observed a handful of times. J is TRBJ2-7 and V is TRBV28; 9 bases agree with TRBD2. The germline gives CDR1 MDHEN, CDR2 SYDVKM. J gave up 3 bases and V 3 bases, and 18 bases lay outside the gene matches. The CDR3 loop spans 19 amino acids. DNA for the CDR3: TGTGCCAGCAGTTTTAGTAAGGGGTTAGGGACTAGCTTCGACTACGAGCAGTACTTC. It specifies CASSFSKGLGTSFDYEQYF.

The table lists this clone with a count of one. V is TRBV28 and J is TRBJ1-1; D gene uncertain. V lost 7 bases to trimming and J lost 4 bases, with 10 bases between them. This CDR3 region has 12 residues. CDR1 MDHEN and CDR2 SYDVKM come from the germline V gene. The CDR3 here is CASTTAATEAFF. In nucleotides, the CDR3 is TGTGCCAGCACCACGGCGGCCACTGAAGCTTTCTTT.

This clone appeared a few times. The chain uses TRBV2 and TRBJ1-2; D ambiguous. Trimming shortened V by 2 bases and J by 5 bases, and 12 bases separated the two germline ends. The CDR3 totals 14 residues. Germline V gene data show CDR1 as SNHLY and CDR2 as FYNNEI. In DNA form, the CDR3 reads TGTGCCAGCAGTGAACCAGACACCCAGTATGGCTACACCTTC. Translating it yields CASSEPDTQYGYTF.

This clone was seen just once. The rearrangement uses TRBV11-2 and TRBJ2-7, with D hard to call. V was cut by 1 base and J by 2 bases, with 6 bases left in between. Germline V gives CDR1 SGHAT, CDR2 FQNNGV. The length of the CDR3 is 13 residues. In DNA form, the CDR3 reads TGTGCCAGCAGCTTAGGGACGACCTACGAGCAGTACTTC. It codes for CASSLGTTYEQYF.

The V call is TRBV5-1, the J call TRBJ1-1, with no clear D. V lost 2 bases, J lost 5 bases, and 13 bases lay in between. The CDR3 is 14 amino acids. Germline lookup yields CDR1 SGHRS and CDR2 YFSETQ. The CDR3 loop reads CASSFTLGRTEAFF. CDR3 nucleotides: TGCGCCAGCAGCTTCACGTTAGGCCGGACTGAAGCTTTCTTT.

This clone was recorded many times. In the same sample, other DNA sequences code for this CDR3. This rearrangement joins TRBV5-1 to TRBJ2-6, with D possibly being TRBD1 (5 bases). CDR1 and CDR2 (germline): SGHRS, YFSETQ. Trimming left V 1 base short and J 0 bases short, with 14 bases between. The CDR3 consists of 18 residues. The CDR3 DNA follows: TGCGCCAGCAGCTTGAAGTTTACAGGAGCCTCTGGGGCCAACGTCCTGACTTTC. This encodes CASSLKFTGASGANVLTF. Full variable domain (remainder filled in from reference TRBV5-1 and TRBJ2-6): KAGVTQTPRYLIKTRGQQVTLSCSPISGHRSVSWYQQTPGQGLQFLFEYFSETQRNKGNFPGRFSGRQFSNSRSEMNVSTLELGDSALYLCASSLKFTGASGANVLTFGAGSRLTVL.